A single T cell receptor (beta chain) is shown here with its context. CDR1 is GTSNPN, CDR2 SVGIG, per germline (reference sequence). The ends were cut back, 7 bases at V and 6 bases at J, with 18 bases in the middle. CDR3 length: 14 residues. Primers: 60 Vbeta forward and 13 Jbeta reverse. The assay was immunoSEQ multiplex PCR, and TCRdb's table has in-frame clones only and misses some. The table lists some 190,000 clones, about 82% of them singletons. The record originates from a study of cytomegalovirus exposure and HLA in healthy donors. This chain links TRBV30 with TRBJ1-4, with D unresolved. The receptor was derived from a woman aged 25 to 39 in good health and CMV-seronegative. Input material: PBMCs. The CDR3 region is CASNTPSRDEKLFF. Written as DNA, the CDR3 is TGTGCCTCCAATACCCCCTCTCGGGATGAAAAACTGTTTTTT. Filled out from reference TRBV30 and TRBJ1-4, the complete variable domain reads SQTIHQWPATLVQPVGSPLSLECTVEGTSNPNLYWYRQAAGRGLQLLFYSVGIGQISSEVPQNLSASRPQDRQFILSSKKLLLSDSGFYLCASNTPSRDEKLFFGSGTQLSVL.